These 4 T cell receptor beta chains originate from one sample sequenced in a study of cytomegalovirus exposure and HLA in healthy donors. Sequencing was performed with immunoSEQ multiplex PCR; in TCRdb, only in-frame clones are kept and a portion is missing. The sample has 85,000 to 120,000 clones, about 95% seen once. Sequenced: PBMCs. The receptor set was obtained from a woman under 30 in good health and CMV-seronegative.

V is TRBV27 and J is TRBJ2-7; tentatively, D is TRBD2 (7 bases). The ends were cut back, 6 bases at V and 3 bases at J, with 18 bases in the middle. This CDR3 is 15 amino acids long. Germline values: CDR1 MNHEY, CDR2 SMNVEV (reference sequence). In DNA, the CDR3 is TGTGCCAGCAGGGGGGGGCGGGACATATACTACGAGCAGTACTTC. As protein: CASRGGRDIYYEQYF.

The V call is TRBV12-5, the J call TRBJ1-1; 9 nucleotides agree with TRBD1. V shed 1 base, J shed 1 base, and the junction held 7 bases outside the gene matches. This CDR3 has 17 amino acids. The germline V gene has CDR1 LGHNT and CDR2 FRNRAP. CDR3 sequence (DNA): TGTGCTAGTGGTTTGGCCCCTCCGGACAGGGGGAACACTGAAGCTTTCTTT. Encoded protein: CASGLAPPDRGNTEAFF.

The CDR3 reads CAWSVRNFAGEQYF. The CDR3 bases are TGTGCCTGGAGTGTACGGAACTTTGCAGGCGAGCAGTACTTC. The chain combines TRBV30 with TRBJ2-7; the D is unclear. Trimming took off 0 bases at V and 6 bases at J, with 15 bases between the two ends. Germline V gene sequence: CDR1 GTSNPN, CDR2 SVGIG (reference sequence). The CDR3 totals 14 residues.

In its sample, this clone was seen a few times. The chain couples TRBV6-5 to TRBJ2-1, with D uncertain. The V end was cut by 4 bases, the J end by 4 bases, with 8 bases between. The CDR3 consists of 13 residues. CDR1 is MNHEY, CDR2 SVGAGI, per germline. The DNA for the CDR3 is TGTGCCAGCAGTTCTCCCCCGTACAATGAGCAGTTCTTC. This encodes CASSSPPYNEQFF.